This is a list of T cell receptor beta chains from one sample in a study of cytomegalovirus exposure and HLA in healthy donors. Here immunoSEQ multiplex PCR was the method, and the copy in TCRdb shows in-frame clones only, minus some. The sample comprises a few hundred thousand clones, over 75% of which are singletons, and around 1% rests with the top ten. The source material was PBMCs. The receptors here all came from a man under 40 in good health and CMV-seronegative. Both conserved end residues are part of each CDR3. The D gene is left open where the match is weak. Clone size is stated in some rows and not others, as once, few, many or a class when expanded.

TRBJ2-3 TRBV7-9 once TRBD1 CASSLVREGTVSTDTQYF TGTGCCAGCAGCTTAGTACGCGAAGGGACAGTAAGCACAGATACGCAGTATTTT
TRBJ2-7 TRBV27 once TRBD1 CASRGQGAPRGFYEQYF TGTGCCAGCAGGGGACAGGGGGCGCCCAGGGGGTTCTACGAGCAGTACTTC
TRBJ2-5 TRBV27 NA NA CASSLLEGPVETQYF TGTGCCAGCAGTTTATTGGAGGGTCCGGTTGAGACCCAGTACTTC
TRBJ2-7 TRBV5-8 NA TRBD2 CASSLLRGAIGEQYF TGTGCCAGCAGCCTACTGCGGGGGGCAATCGGCGAGCAGTACTTC
TRBJ1-6 TRBV2 NA TRBD1 CASRFTGGISYNSPLHF TGTGCCAGCAGGTTCACAGGGGGCATCTCCTATAATTCACCCCTCCACTTT
TRBJ2-5 TRBV6-1 NA TRBD2 CASSEPTSGGAQETQYF TGTGCCAGCAGCGAACCGACTAGCGGGGGGGCCCAAGAGACCCAGTACTTC
TRBJ1-1 TRBV27 NA TRBD1 CASSLMGQGTEAFF TGTGCCAGCAGTTTAATGGGACAGGGCACTGAAGCTTTCTTT
TRBJ2-2 TRBV15 NA NA CATSRDEREVDTGELFF TGTGCCACCAGCAGAGATGAGAGGGAGGTTGACACCGGGGAGCTGTTTTTT
TRBJ2-7 TRBV14 NA TRBD1 CASSQVRQGSHEQYF TGTGCCAGCAGCCAAGTGAGACAGGGGTCCCACGAGCAGTACTTC
TRBJ2-1 TRBV5-4 NA NA CASSLDRDSYNEQFF TGTGCCAGCAGCTTGGACAGGGACTCCTACAATGAGCAGTTCTTC
TRBJ2-1 TRBV5-1 NA TRBD2 CASSLGLVDTYNEQFF TGCGCCAGCAGCTTAGGACTAGTGGATACCTACAATGAGCAGTTCTTC
TRBJ2-3 TRBV5-4 NA TRBD1 CASSDRARDTQYF TGTGCCAGCAGCGACAGGGCTAGGGATACGCAGTATTTT
TRBJ2-3 TRBV4-3 NA NA CASSQEGAGATDTQYF TGCGCCAGCAGCCAAGAGGGCGCGGGGGCCACAGATACGCAGTATTTT
TRBJ2-5 TRBV5-1 NA NA CASSLVGGKQETQYF TGCGCCAGCAGCTTGGTTGGGGGGAAACAAGAGACCCAGTACTTC
TRBJ2-1 TRBV13 NA NA CASSPRVLSEQFF TGTGCCAGCAGCCCACGAGTACTAAGTGAGCAGTTCTTC
TRBJ2-7 TRBV6-6 few TRBD1 CASSYFGQGSHEQYF TGTGCCAGCAGTTACTTTGGACAGGGATCCCACGAGCAGTACTTC
TRBJ2-2 TRBV5-1 NA TRBD2 CASSATSGGNTGELFF TGCGCCAGCAGCGCTACTAGCGGGGGGAACACCGGGGAGCTGTTTTTT
TRBJ1-4 TRBV2 NA NA CASKIGQTNEKLFF TGTGCCAGTAAAATAGGACAGACTAATGAAAAACTGTTTTTT
TRBJ1-1 TRBV11-2 NA NA CASSLWGVGNTEAFF TGTGCCAGCAGCTTATGGGGGGTGGGCAACACTGAAGCTTTCTTT
TRBJ1-1 TRBV5-4 once TRBD1 CASSRVGQGVYRGTEAFF TGTGCCAGCAGCCGGGTGGGACAGGGGGTCTATAGGGGCACTGAAGCTTTCTTT
TRBJ2-1 TRBV10-1 NA NA CASSDRNLDQQFF TGCGCCAGCAGTGACAGGAACCTCGACCAGCAGTTCTTC
TRBJ1-5 TRBV12-5 NA NA CASGLSVRGQPQHF TGTGCTAGTGGTTTGTCGGTTCGGGGTCAGCCCCAGCATTTT
TRBJ2-5 TRBV4-2 once TRBD2 CASSQEYPSGETQYF TGTGCCAGCAGCCAAGAATATCCTAGCGGCGAGACCCAGTACTTC
TRBJ2-5 TRBV10-2 NA NA CASSEPRGGLGNRETQYF TGCGCCAGCAGTGAGCCGCGAGGGGGATTGGGCAATCGAGAGACCCAGTACTTC
TRBJ1-5 TRBV7-2 NA TRBD1 CASSQKGAHNQPQHF TGTGCCAGCAGCCAGAAGGGGGCCCACAATCAGCCCCAGCATTTT
TRBJ1-4 TRBV5-1 NA NA CASSDLKGDEKLFF TGCGCCAGCAGCGACCTCAAGGGGGACGAAAAACTGTTTTTT
TRBJ2-3 TRBV18 NA TRBD2 CASSPPGLATDTQYF TGTGCCAGCTCACCACCGGGACTAGCCACAGATACGCAGTATTTT
TRBJ2-3 TRBV19 NA TRBD1 CASSTRQGNTDTQYF TGTGCCAGTAGTACCCGACAGGGGAACACAGATACGCAGTATTTT
TRBJ1-5 TRBV6-6 NA TRBD1 CASSQPGQGVQPQHF TGTGCCAGCAGTCAACCGGGACAGGGTGTGCAGCCCCAGCATTTT
TRBJ1-2 TRBV19 NA NA CASRRDFNYGYTF TGTGCCAGTAGAAGGGACTTTAACTATGGCTACACCTTC
TRBJ2-7 TRBV6-5 NA TRBD1 CASSYGTGPRHEQYF TGTGCCAGCAGTTACGGGACAGGCCCCCGTCACGAGCAGTACTTC
TRBJ1-4 TRBV11-2 NA TRBD1 CASSLGDRDNEKLFF TGTGCCAGCAGCTTAGGAGACAGGGATAATGAAAAACTGTTTTTT
TRBJ2-2 TRBV7-2 once NA CASSFGGATGELFF TGTGCCAGCAGCTTCGGCGGGGCCACCGGGGAGCTGTTTTTT
TRBJ1-2 TRBV13 NA NA CASSLGLGQRYGYTF TGTGCCAGCAGCTTAGGATTGGGGCAAAGATATGGCTACACCTTC
TRBJ2-7 TRBV2 NA TRBD1 CATPGGTGGAGGVYEQYF TGTGCCACCCCGGGTGGGACAGGGGGCGCAGGGGGCGTATACGAGCAGTACTTC
TRBJ1-3 TRBV19 NA TRBD1 CASSIAQGYSGNTIYF TGTGCCAGTAGTATAGCACAGGGGTACTCTGGAAACACCATATATTTT
TRBJ1-5 TRBV19 NA NA CASSSRVSNQPQHF TGTGCCAGTAGTAGCAGGGTTAGCAATCAGCCCCAGCATTTT
TRBJ2-3 TRBV5-1 NA NA CASQGGVDTQYF TGCGCCAGCCAGGGCGGGGTAGATACGCAGTATTTT
TRBJ1-1 TRBV4-3 NA TRBD1 CASSQEIGTANTEAFF TGCGCCAGCAGCCAAGAGATTGGGACAGCGAACACTGAAGCTTTCTTT
TRBJ2-7 TRBV7-2 NA TRBD2 CASSPSGGPPYEQYF TGTGCCAGCAGCCCTAGCGGGGGCCCCCCCTACGAGCAGTACTTC
TRBJ2-7 TRBV4-1 NA TRBD2 CASSQIHSGGTPYEQYF TGCGCCAGCAGCCAAATCCATAGCGGGGGGACCCCCTACGAGCAGTACTTC
TRBJ1-6 TRBV28 NA NA CAGGPTGAEYNSPLHF TGTGCCGGAGGACCGACAGGAGCCGAATATAATTCACCCCTCCACTTT
TRBJ2-2 TRBV6-1 NA TRBD2 CASKRGYTGELFF TGTGCCAGCAAGCGGGGGTACACCGGGGAGCTGTTTTTT
TRBJ2-3 TRBV30 NA TRBD2 CAWNGLAGVSSTDTQYF TGTGCCTGGAATGGGCTAGCGGGGGTTTCTAGCACAGATACGCAGTATTTT
TRBJ2-7 TRBV6-4 NA NA CASPPPDRTYEQYF TGTGCCAGCCCCCCCCCAGACAGGACCTACGAGCAGTACTTC
TRBJ1-1 TRBV7-8 NA TRBD1 CASSLRDSSMGAEAFF TGTGCCAGCAGCCTACGGGACAGCAGTATGGGGGCTGAAGCTTTCTTT
TRBJ2-1 TRBV6-6 NA TRBD1 CASSSLGQGFNEQFF TGTGCCAGCAGTAGCCTAGGACAGGGTTTCAATGAGCAGTTCTTC
TRBJ2-3 TRBV7-9 NA NA CASSPVSGTDTQYF TGTGCCAGCAGCCCGGTCTCCGGCACAGATACGCAGTATTTT